Given below is one TCR beta chain in context. This clonotype was counted once. The antigen it binds to is not known. One base away there is no much larger clone; base qualities are not given. One read is thin evidence. The germline V gene supplies CDR1 SGHAT and CDR2 FQNNGV. Trimming takes 1 base from V and 5 bases from J, and the germline ends sit 20 bases apart. The CDR3, cysteine through phenylalanine, is 17 amino acids long. Kept here is only the CDR3 DNA, which spans 51 bases and is read in frame from base 1. The instrument was an Illumina HiSeq 2500. Quantitative 5'-RACE with molecular barcodes was the method used to prepare the TCR beta libraries. Turning to the authors' computational methods: Disease-linked TCR variants were identified with a new computational method built on a probabilistic model of VDJ rearrangement. Starting from the raw public reads, TCRdb applied fastp trimming at Q25, assembled clones with MiXCR and retained in-frame beta chains. One record per CDR3 amino acid sequence lists the most common genes and DNA. The V and J calls and clone size come from TCRdb's table, not from the authors' own analysis. The sample table holds roughly 440,000 distinct CDR3 sequences, of which more than 15% were seen once. Under 1.2% of the sample comes from the top ten.

The data stem from a study of CD8 T cells in ankylosing spondylitis (dated by TCRdb to about 2017). At the level of the whole study: To find TCR variants linked to disease, the study profiled T cell receptor beta repertoires in ankylosing spondylitis patients and healthy donors. Peripheral blood was sampled, and synovial fluid was additionally collected from ankylosing spondylitis patients. The full study cohort comprised approximately 23 ankylosing spondylitis patients and about a hundred healthy donors. The study at large found these results: A CD8+ phenotype was shown by the disease-linked clones, which were found at relatively low frequencies in peripheral blood. Some motif variants were previously reported in synovial fluid and blood of reactive arthritis patients, suggesting common disease-initiation mechanisms. The disease-linked clones were reported as significantly enriched in matched synovial fluid samples from ankylosing spondylitis patients. A TCR beta motif made up of several highly homologous amino acid variants appeared to be characteristic of blood from ankylosing spondylitis patients.

The origin of this receptor is a male donor with ankylosing spondylitis. The sequenced sample consisted of blood, either unsorted or a sorted T cell fraction (not recorded which). The chain is encoded by TRBV11-2 joined to TRBJ2-5; the D gene assignment is perhaps TRBD1 or TRBD2, with each matching 6 bases. CDR3 reads: CASSLAPSRGLGETQYF. The bases are TGTGCCAGCAGCTTAGCCCCGAGCAGGGGACTGGGGGAGACCCAGTACTTC.